This T cell receptor beta chain came from a study of Ad26.COV2.S vaccination and SARS-CoV-2 variants. At the level of the study: Participants got Ad26.COV2.S intramuscularly, once or twice 56 days apart. Whole-study results and caveats: Marked by substantial breadth, spike-specific CD8+ and CD4+ T cell responses were reportedly seen after vaccination. Relative to placebo recipients, vaccine recipients exhibited elevated spike-specific TCR breadth.

Sequenced by immunoSEQ multiplex PCR; TCRdb stores in-frame clones only, minus some. The sample carries hundreds of thousands of clones, about nine tenths recorded once. With regard to this clone: Its antigen is still unknown.

Indicated treatment: 15 to 20 received Ad26.COV2.S at low or high dose, single or two shots; several received placebo; per-sample allocation not given. On day 63 after the first injection, vaccine and placebo recipients gave samples. Boston supplied an adult donor aged 18-55 years. Germline-derived CDR1 and CDR2 are MNHEY and SVGAGI. This CDR3 spans 14 amino acids. Trimming took 7 bases from V and 3 from J, leaving 16 bases between them. This sequence joins TRBV6-5 and TRBJ2-7, with D perhaps matching TRBD1 (6 bases). The receptor comes from a person aged 18-65 years who received the Ad26.COV2.S COVID-19 vaccine or a placebo. The sample consisted of peripheral blood, taken in a trial of Ad26.COV2.S vaccine versus placebo. Here the CDR3 reads CASTKQGRNYEQYF. The DNA of the CDR3 is TGTGCCAGCACCAAACAGGGTCGAAACTACGAGCAGTACTTC.